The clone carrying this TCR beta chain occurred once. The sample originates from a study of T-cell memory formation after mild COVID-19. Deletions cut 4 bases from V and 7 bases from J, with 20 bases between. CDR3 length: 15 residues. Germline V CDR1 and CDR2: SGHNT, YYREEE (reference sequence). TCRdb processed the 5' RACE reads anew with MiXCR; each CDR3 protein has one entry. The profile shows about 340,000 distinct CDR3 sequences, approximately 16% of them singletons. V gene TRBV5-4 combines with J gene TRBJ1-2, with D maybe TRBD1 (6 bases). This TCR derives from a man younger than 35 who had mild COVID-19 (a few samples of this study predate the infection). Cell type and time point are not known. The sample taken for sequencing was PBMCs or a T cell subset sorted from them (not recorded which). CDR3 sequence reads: CASSLSGATTLGYTF. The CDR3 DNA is TGTGCCAGCAGCCTATCAGGGGCCACTACCCTTGGCTACACCTTC.